Described below is a single T cell receptor beta chain sequence and its context. Germline CDR1 is MDHEN and CDR2 is SYDVKM. Trimming pared 5 bases from V and 0 bases from J, leaving 16 bases between. CDR3 size: 16 residues. This record comes from a study of blood T cell repertoires in COVID-19. Study information: Nucleic acid was either cDNA or gDNA, and it came from T cells, B-cell-depleted T cells, or PBMCs.

Individuals aged 18 to 89 years were recruited from 20 to 25 US areas. Assignment of participants to cohorts was predicated upon participant-reported clinical history. As originally analysed: Quantification of nucleated cells was approximated via reference gene primer amplification. Libraries were prepared by immunoSEQ multiplex PCR; TCRdb keeps only in-frame clonotypes and omits some of them. V and J calls and clone size come straight from that table; D and trimming were deduced from the DNA. The repertoire has 140,000 to 150,000 clones, roughly 90% of them found once; the top ten carry roughly 1.2%.

The clonotype was recovered from a woman in her twenties or thirties with acute COVID-19. The chain has TRBV28 and TRBJ1-2; the D gene is possibly TRBD1 (5 bases). Sequencing was carried out using PBMCs or T cells enriched from blood (not recorded which). CDR3 sequence reads: CASSGQDSPANYGYTF. CDR3 DNA sequence: TGTGCCAGCAGTGGCCAAGACAGCCCAGCTAACTATGGCTACACCTTC.